The rows below give T cell receptor beta chains drawn from one sample of a study of OX40 agonist ivuxolimab in advanced cancers. TCRdb keeps only in-frame clones here, not all; method: immunoSEQ multiplex PCR. Here the sample spans 15,000 to 20,000 clones, about four fifths being singletons. The sample in question was CD4+ or CD8+ T cells sorted from blood, obtained in a trial of the OX40 agonist ivuxolimab. These TCRs come from an adult with an advanced solid tumor such as melanoma, head and neck, liver or kidney cancer. CDR3s include the opening cysteine and the closing phenylalanine or tryptophan. A D gene is named only where the DNA matches it firmly. For some rows the clone size is stated as once, few or many, or as a class when expanded; others skip it.

- TRBJ1-5 - TRBV28 CASSSQGRKQPQHF TGTGCCAGCAGTTCCCAGGGGAGAAAGCAGCCCCAGCATTTT
- TRBJ2-3 TRBD2 TRBV14 CASSRKVAGGYTQYF TGTGCCAGCAGCCGAAAGGTAGCGGGAGGGTATACGCAGTATTTT
medium-sized TRBJ2-7 - TRBV5-1 CASSWDKSYEQYF TGCGCCAGCAGCTGGGACAAGTCCTACGAGCAGTACTTC
- TRBJ2-2 - TRBV11-2 CASSLRPGELFF TGTGCCAGCAGCTTGAGGCCCGGGGAGCTGTTTTTT
- TRBJ1-5 - TRBV27 CASRVRLGGNQPQHF TGTGCCAGCAGGGTCCGTCTTGGGGGCAATCAGCCCCAGCATTTT
- TRBJ1-1 - TRBV9 CASSVLLGTEAFF TGTGCCAGCAGCGTACTACTGGGCACTGAAGCTTTCTTT
- TRBJ2-1 - TRBV27 CASSLPDPPLYNEQFF TGTGCCAGCAGCCTTCCCGACCCCCCCCTTTACAATGAGCAGTTCTTC
- TRBJ2-7 TRBD1 TRBV6-1 CASSHRGSGYEQYF TGTGCCAGCAGCCACAGGGGGTCTGGGTACGAGCAGTACTTC
once TRBJ2-7 - TRBV5-4 CATENRDEQYF TGTGCCACCGAGAACAGGGACGAGCAGTACTTC
- TRBJ2-6 - TRBV4-3 CASSQEGGQGGSGANVLTF TGCGCCAGCAGCCAAGAGGGCGGCCAGGGGGGCTCTGGGGCCAACGTCCTGACTTTC
- TRBJ2-5 TRBD1 TRBV4-3 CASSTDTGDLGQETQYF TGCGCCAGCAGTACGGATACAGGGGATTTGGGACAAGAGACCCAGTACTTC
- TRBJ2-3 - TRBV2 CASRKTAGAAWDTDTQYF TGTGCCAGCAGGAAGACCGCGGGCGCCGCCTGGGACACAGATACGCAGTATTTT
- TRBJ1-1 - TRBV7-8 CASSLWPTAEAFF TGTGCCAGCAGCTTATGGCCCACGGCTGAAGCTTTCTTT
- TRBJ2-1 TRBD1 TRBV4-1 CASSQGGGQGTYNEQFF TGCGCCAGCAGCCAAGGGGGGGGACAGGGCACCTACAATGAGCAGTTCTTC